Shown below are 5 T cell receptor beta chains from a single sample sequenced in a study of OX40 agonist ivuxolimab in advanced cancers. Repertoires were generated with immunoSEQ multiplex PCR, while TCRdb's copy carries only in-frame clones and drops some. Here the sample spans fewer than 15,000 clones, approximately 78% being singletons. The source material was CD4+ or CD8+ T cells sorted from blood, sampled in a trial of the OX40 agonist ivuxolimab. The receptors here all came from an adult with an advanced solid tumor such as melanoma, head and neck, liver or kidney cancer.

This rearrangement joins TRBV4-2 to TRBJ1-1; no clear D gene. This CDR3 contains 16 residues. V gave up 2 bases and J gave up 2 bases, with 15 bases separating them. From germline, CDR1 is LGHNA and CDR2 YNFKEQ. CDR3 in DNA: TGTGCCAGCAGCCAATCTATCACGAGCCTCAACACTGAAGCTTTCTTT. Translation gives CASSQSITSLNTEAFF.

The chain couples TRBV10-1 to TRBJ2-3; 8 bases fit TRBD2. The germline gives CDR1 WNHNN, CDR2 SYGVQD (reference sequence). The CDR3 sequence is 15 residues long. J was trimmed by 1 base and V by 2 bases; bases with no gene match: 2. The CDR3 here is CASSELGGGTDTQYF. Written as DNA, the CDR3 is TGCGCCAGCAGTGAGCTCGGGGGGGGCACAGATACGCAGTATTTT.

Written as DNA, the CDR3 is TGTGCTAGTGGTTTGCCACAGGGGACTAGCGGCACAGATACGCAGTATTTT. It codes for CASGLPQGTSGTDTQYF. The rearrangement links TRBV12-5 to TRBJ2-3; 10 bases fit TRBD2. V lost 2 bases, J lost 1 base, and 6 bases stayed unmatched. Germline V gene lookup returns CDR1 LGHNT and CDR2 FRNRAP. CDR3 length: 17 residues.

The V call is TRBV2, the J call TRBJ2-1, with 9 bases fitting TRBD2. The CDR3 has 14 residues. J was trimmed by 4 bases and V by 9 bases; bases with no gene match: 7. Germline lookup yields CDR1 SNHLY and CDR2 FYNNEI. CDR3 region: CASEASGAYNEQFF. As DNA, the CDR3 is TGTGCCAGTGAGGCTAGCGGGGCTTACAATGAGCAGTTCTTC.

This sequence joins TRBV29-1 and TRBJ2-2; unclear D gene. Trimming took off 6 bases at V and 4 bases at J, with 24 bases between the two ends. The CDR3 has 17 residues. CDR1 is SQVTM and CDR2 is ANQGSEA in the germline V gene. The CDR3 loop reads CSVLVSNAAQSTGELFF. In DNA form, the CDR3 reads TGCAGCGTATTGGTCTCGAACGCCGCTCAGAGCACCGGGGAGCTGTTTTTT.